One sample yielded the 7 T cell receptor beta chains listed below, sequenced in a study of blood T cells in healthy people across ages. A J-beta primer mix and a sample-barcoded 5' primer were used in a second PCR of about 7 to 12 cycles. TCRdb reanalysed the 5' RACE reads using MiXCR and keeps one entry per CDR3 protein. The sample yields around 800,000 distinct CDR3 sequences, under 55% seen once. Sequenced input: blood. These TCRs come from a man aged 55 to 70 in good health.

This chain links TRBV7-8 with TRBJ2-1; no definite D call. The germline gives CDR1 SGHVS, CDR2 FQNEAQ. The CDR3 is 18 residues long. With 8 bases removed from V and 0 bases from J, the gap between germline ends came to 23 bases. DNA of the CDR3: TGTGCCAGCTACCGTCGCGGACCAACCCGGAGCTCCTACAATGAGCAGTTCTTC. This gives the protein CASYRRGPTRSSYNEQFF.

The V call is TRBV2, the J call TRBJ1-1; 7 bases agree with TRBD1. Trimming took 7 bases from V and 7 from J; bases not matched to a gene: 3. CDR1 is SNHLY, CDR2 FYNNEI, per germline. This CDR3 has 11 residues. The CDR3 loop is CASIGTVEAFF. CDR3 coding DNA: TGTGCCAGCATTGGGACAGTTGAAGCTTTCTTT.

A few counts support this clonotype. The chain recombines TRBV9 with TRBJ2-7; 7 positions agree with TRBD1. Germline loops: CDR1 SGDLS, CDR2 YYNGEE. V shed 0 bases, J shed 0 bases, and the junction held 3 bases outside the gene matches. The length of the CDR3 is 15 residues. CDR3 region: CASSVGGGLSYEQYF. The CDR3 bases are TGTGCCAGCAGCGTAGGAGGGGGCCTCTCCTACGAGCAGTACTTC.

The V gene is TRBV5-4, the J gene TRBJ2-1; 7 bases agree with TRBD2. The CDR3 length is 13 residues. V was clipped by 4 bases and J by 7 bases; unmatched bases: 5. The germline V gene has CDR1 SGHNT and CDR2 YYREEE (reference sequence). CDR3 sequence: CASSRDYSNEQFF. The DNA for the CDR3 is TGTGCCAGCAGCCGGGACTATTCAAATGAGCAGTTCTTC.

This clonotype was detected once. V is TRBV19 and J is TRBJ2-5, with D possibly being TRBD1 (8 bases). The V end was cut by 4 bases, the J end by 9 bases, with 21 bases between. Per the germline V gene, CDR1 is LNHDA and CDR2 is SQIVND (reference sequence). The CDR3 is made up of 15 amino acids. In DNA, the CDR3 is TGTGCCAGTAGTACTGGGGGACAGGCGGCGGGGGCCCAGTACTTC. It specifies CASSTGGQAAGAQYF.

This clonotype occurred many times. V usage is TRBV27 and J usage is TRBJ2-7; D gene unclear. Germline V gives CDR1 MNHEY, CDR2 SMNVEV (reference sequence). V dropped 6 bases and J dropped 0 bases, with 0 bases sitting between them. The CDR3 contains 10 residues. This CDR3 reads CASSSYEQYF. Written as DNA, the CDR3 is TGTGCCAGCAGCTCCTACGAGCAGTACTTC.

This clonotype was seen a few times. The genes are TRBV20-1 and TRBJ1-2; no definite D call. This CDR3 has 14 residues. V was shortened by 1 base and J by 5 bases, with 14 bases between the two germline ends. Germline values: CDR1 DFQATT, CDR2 SNEGSKA (reference sequence). CDR3 in DNA: TGCAGTGCTAGAGGGCCCGGGGAACTATATGGCTACACCTTC. This sequence encodes CSARGPGELYGYTF.